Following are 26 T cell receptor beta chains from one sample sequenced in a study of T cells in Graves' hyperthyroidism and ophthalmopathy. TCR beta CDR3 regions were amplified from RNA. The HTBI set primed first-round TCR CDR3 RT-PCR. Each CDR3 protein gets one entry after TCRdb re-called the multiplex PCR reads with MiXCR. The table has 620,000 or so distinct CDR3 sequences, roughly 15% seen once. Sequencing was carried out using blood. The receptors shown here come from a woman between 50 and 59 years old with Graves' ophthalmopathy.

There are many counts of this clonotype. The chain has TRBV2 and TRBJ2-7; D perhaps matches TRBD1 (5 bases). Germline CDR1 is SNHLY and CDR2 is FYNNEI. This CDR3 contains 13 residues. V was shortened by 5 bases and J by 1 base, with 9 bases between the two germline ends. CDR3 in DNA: TGTGCCAGCAGTCTACAGGTTTCCTACGAGCAGTACTTC. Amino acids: CASSLQVSYEQYF.

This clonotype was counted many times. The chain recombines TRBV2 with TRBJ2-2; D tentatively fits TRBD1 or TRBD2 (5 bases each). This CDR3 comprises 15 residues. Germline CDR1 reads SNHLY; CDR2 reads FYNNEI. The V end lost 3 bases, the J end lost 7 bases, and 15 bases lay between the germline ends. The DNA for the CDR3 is TGTGCCAGCAGTGAGGACTCAACTAGGGGCGGGGAGCTGTTTTTT. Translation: CASSEDSTRGGELFF.

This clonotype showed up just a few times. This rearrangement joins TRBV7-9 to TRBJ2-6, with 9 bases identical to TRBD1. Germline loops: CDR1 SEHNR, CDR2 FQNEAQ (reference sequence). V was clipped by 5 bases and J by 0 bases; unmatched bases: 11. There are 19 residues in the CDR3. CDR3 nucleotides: TGTGCCAGCAGCCATAGCACAGGGGGCCTTGACTCTGGGGCCAACGTCCTGACTTTC. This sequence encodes CASSHSTGGLDSGANVLTF.

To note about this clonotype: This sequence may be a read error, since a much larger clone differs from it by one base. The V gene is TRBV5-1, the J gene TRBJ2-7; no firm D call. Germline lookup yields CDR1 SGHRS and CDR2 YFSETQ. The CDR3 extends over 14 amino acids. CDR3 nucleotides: TGCGCCAGCAGCTTGGAAGGAGTTTCCTACAAGCAGTACTTC. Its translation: CASSLEGVSYKQYF.

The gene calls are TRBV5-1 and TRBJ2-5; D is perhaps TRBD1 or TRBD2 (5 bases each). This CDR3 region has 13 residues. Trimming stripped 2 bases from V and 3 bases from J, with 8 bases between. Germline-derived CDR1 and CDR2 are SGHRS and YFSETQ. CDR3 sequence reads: CASSFWGKETQYF. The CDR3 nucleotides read TGCGCCAGCAGCTTCTGGGGGAAAGAGACCCAGTACTTC.

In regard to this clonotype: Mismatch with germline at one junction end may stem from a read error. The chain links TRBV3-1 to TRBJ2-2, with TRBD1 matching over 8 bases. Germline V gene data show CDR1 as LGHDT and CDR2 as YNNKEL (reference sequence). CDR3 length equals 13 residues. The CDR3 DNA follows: TGTGTCAGCGCAGGGGGCTGGACCGGGGAGCTGTTTTTT. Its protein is CVSAGGWTGELFF.

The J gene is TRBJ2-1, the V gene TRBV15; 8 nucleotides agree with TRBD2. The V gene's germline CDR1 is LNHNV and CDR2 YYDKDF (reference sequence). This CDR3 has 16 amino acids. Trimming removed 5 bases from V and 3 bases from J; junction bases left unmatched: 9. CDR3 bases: TGTGCCACCAGCCCGGATAGCGGGAAAAACTACAATGAGCAGTTCTTC. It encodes CATSPDSGKNYNEQFF.

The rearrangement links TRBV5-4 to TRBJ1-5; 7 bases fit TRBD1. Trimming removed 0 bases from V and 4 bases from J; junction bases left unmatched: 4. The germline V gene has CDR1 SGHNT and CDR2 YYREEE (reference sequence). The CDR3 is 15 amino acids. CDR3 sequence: CASSLAGQVNQPQHF. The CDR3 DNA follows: TGTGCCAGCAGCTTGGCAGGACAGGTTAATCAGCCCCAGCATTTT.

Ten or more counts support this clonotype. In nucleotides, the CDR3 is TGTGCCAGCAGCTTGGGAGGTAGCGGGTCTTCCTACAATGAGCAGTTCTTC. It is translated as CASSLGGSGSSYNEQFF. The rearrangement links TRBV5-6 to TRBJ2-1, with 7 positions matching TRBD2. With V trimmed by 0 bases and J by 1 base, 7 bases remained unmatched. The length of the CDR3 is 17 residues. Germline-derived CDR1 and CDR2 are SGHDT and YYEEEE.

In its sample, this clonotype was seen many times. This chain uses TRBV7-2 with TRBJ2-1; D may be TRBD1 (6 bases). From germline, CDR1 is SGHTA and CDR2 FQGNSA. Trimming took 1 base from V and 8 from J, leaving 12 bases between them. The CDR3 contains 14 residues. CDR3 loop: CASSLGGRGHEQFF. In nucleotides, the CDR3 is TGTGCCAGCAGCTTAGGCGGCAGGGGACATGAGCAGTTCTTC.

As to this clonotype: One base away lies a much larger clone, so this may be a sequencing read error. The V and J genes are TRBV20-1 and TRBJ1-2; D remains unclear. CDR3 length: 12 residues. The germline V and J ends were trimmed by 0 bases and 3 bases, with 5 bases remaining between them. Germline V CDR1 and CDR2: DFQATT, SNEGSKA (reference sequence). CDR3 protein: CSARDDYYGYTF. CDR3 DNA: TGCAGTGCTAGAGATGATTACTATGGCTACACCTTC.

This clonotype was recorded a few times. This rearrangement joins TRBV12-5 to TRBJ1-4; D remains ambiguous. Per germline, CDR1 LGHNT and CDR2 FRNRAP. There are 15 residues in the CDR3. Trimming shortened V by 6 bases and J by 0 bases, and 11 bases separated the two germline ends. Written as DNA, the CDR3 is TGTGCTAGTGGCGAAAGTAGAGCAACTAATGAAAAACTGTTTTTT. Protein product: CASGESRATNEKLFF.

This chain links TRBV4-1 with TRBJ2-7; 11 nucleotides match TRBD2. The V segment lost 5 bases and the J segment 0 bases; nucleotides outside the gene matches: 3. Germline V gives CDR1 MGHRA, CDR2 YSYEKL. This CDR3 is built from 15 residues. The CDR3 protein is CASSKTSGNSYEQYF. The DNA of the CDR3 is TGCGCCAGCAGCAAGACTAGCGGGAACTCCTACGAGCAGTACTTC.

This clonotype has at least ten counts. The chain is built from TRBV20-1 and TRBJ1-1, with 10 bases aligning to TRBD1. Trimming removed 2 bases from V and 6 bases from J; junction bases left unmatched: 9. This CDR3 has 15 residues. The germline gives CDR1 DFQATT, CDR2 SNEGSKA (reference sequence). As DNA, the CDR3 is TGCAGTGCTAGAAACACGGGACAGGGGACCGCTGAAGCTTTCTTT. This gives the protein CSARNTGQGTAEAFF.

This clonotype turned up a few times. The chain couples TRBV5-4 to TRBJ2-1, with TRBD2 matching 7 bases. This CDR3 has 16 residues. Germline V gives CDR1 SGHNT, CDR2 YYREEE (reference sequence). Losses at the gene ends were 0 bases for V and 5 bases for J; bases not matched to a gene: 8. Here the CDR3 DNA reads TGTGCCAGCAGCTTGGGAGGAGCGGGACGGAACAATGAGCAGTTCTTC. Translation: CASSLGGAGRNNEQFF.

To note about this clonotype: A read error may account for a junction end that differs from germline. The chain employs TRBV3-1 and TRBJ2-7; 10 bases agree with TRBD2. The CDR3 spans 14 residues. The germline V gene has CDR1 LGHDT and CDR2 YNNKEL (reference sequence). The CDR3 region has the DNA TGTGCCAGCAGCCAAGCAGCGGGAGGGTACGAGCAGCACTTC. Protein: CASSQAAGGYEQHF.

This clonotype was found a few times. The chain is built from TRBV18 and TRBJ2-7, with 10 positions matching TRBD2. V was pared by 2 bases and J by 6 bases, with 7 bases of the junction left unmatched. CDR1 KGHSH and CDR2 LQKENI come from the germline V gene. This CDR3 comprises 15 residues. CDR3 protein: CASSPGAGGPGEQYF. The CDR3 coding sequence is TGTGCCAGCTCACCAGGAGCGGGAGGGCCCGGCGAGCAGTACTTC.

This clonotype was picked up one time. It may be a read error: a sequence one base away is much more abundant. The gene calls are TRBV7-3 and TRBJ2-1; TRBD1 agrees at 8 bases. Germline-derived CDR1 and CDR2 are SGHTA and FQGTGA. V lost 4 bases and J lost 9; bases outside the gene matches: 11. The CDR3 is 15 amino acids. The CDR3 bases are TGTGCCAGCAGCTCCTCTCGAAGGACAGGGAGTGAGCAGTTCTTC. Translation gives CASSSSRRTGSEQFF.

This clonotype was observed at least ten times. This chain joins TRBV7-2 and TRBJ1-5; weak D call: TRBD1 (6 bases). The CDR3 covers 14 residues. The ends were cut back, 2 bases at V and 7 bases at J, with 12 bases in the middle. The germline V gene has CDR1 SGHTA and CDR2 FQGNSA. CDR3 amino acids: CASSLKGRGQPQHF. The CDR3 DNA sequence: TGTGCCAGCAGCTTAAAGGGTAGGGGGCAGCCCCAGCATTTT.

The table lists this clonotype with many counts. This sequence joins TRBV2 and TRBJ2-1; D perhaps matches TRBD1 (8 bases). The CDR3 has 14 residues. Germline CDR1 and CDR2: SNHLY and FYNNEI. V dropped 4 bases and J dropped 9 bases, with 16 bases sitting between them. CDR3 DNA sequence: TGTGCCAGCAGTGCCCACAGGGGGGGGACTGAGCAGTTCTTC. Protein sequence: CASSAHRGGTEQFF.

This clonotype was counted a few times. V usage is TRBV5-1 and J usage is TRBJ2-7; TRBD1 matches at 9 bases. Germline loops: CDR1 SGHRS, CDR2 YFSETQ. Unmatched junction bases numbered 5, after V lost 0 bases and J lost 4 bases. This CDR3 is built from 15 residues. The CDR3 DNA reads TGCGCCAGCAGCTTGGCGGAGACAGGGGGGTACGAGCAGTACTTC. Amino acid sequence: CASSLAETGGYEQYF.

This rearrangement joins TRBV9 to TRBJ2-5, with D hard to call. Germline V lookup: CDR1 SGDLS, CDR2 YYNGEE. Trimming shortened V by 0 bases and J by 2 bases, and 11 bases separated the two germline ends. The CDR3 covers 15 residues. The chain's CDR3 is CASSVAPSGQETQYF. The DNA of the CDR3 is TGTGCCAGCAGCGTAGCCCCGTCGGGTCAAGAGACCCAGTACTTC.

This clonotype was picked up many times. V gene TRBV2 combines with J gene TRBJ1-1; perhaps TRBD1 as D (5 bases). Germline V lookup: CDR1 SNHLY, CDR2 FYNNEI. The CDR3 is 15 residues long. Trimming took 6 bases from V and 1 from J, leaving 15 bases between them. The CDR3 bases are TGTGCCAGCAGGGTGGGGAGGGGAGGGAACACTGAAGCTTTCTTT. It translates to CASRVGRGGNTEAFF. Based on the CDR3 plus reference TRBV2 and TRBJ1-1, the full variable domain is EPEVTQTPSHQVTQMGQEVILRCVPISNHLYFYWYRQILGQKVEFLVSFYNNEISEKSEIFDDQFSVERPDGSNFTLKIRSTKLEDSAMYFCASRVGRGGNTEAFFGQGTRLTVV.

The CDR3 region has the DNA TGCGCCAGCAGCTTGGAATCTCGGTTGATTGGAGGGTTGTCCTACAATGAGCAGTTCTTC. Translation gives CASSLESRLIGGLSYNEQFF. The rearrangement joins TRBV5-1 to TRBJ2-1, with D perhaps matching TRBD2 (6 bases). Germline loops: CDR1 SGHRS, CDR2 YFSETQ. This CDR3 is 20 amino acids long. The V end was cut by 0 bases, the J end by 1 base, with 23 bases between.

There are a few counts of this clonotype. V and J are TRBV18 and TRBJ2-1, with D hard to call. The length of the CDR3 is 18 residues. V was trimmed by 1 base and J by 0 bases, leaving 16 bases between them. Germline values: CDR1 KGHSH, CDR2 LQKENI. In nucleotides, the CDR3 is TGTGCCAGCTCACCACTTTCGGTACAACTTAGCTCCTACAATGAGCAGTTCTTC. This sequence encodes CASSPLSVQLSSYNEQFF. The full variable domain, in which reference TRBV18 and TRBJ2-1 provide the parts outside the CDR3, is NAGVMQNPRHLVRRRGQEARLRCSPMKGHSHVYWYRQLPEEGLKFMVYLQKENIIDESGMPKERFSAEFPKEGPSILRIQQVVRGDSAAYFCASSPLSVQLSSYNEQFFGPGTRLTVL.

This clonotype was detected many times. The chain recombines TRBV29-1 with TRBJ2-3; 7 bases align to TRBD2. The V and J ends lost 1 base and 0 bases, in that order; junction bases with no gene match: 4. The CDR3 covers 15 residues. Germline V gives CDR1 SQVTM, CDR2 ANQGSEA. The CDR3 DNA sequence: TGCAGCGTTGAAGGTGGCGGGAGTAGCACAGATACGCAGTATTTT. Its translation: CSVEGGGSSTDTQYF.